The 19 T cell receptor beta chains reported below all come from one sample, sequenced in a study of T cells in Graves' hyperthyroidism and ophthalmopathy. What was amplified from RNA transcripts were TCR beta CDR3 regions. The primer set for the first-round RT-PCR of the TCR CDR3 was HTBI. TCRdb re-called the multiplex PCR reads through MiXCR, storing one row per CDR3 protein. The top ten hold roughly 7.7% of the sample, which has fewer than 750,000 distinct CDR3 sequences, 40% to 55% seen once. The sequencing sample was made of peripheral blood or thyroid tissue (not recorded which). The receptor set was obtained from a young woman with Graves' hyperthyroidism.

The CDR3 DNA is TGCAGCGTTGACACAGGGAACGGGGGAACTGAAGCTTTCTTT. It yields the protein CSVDTGNGGTEAFF. The rearrangement links TRBV29-1 to TRBJ1-1; D might be TRBD1 (6 bases). The CDR3 covers 14 residues. The V and J ends lost 3 bases and 5 bases respectively, with 16 bases between them. From germline, CDR1 is SQVTM and CDR2 ANQGSEA.

This clonotype was detected only a few times. The V gene is TRBV7-3, the J gene TRBJ1-3; no clear D gene. Germline V gene sequence: CDR1 SGHTA, CDR2 FQGTGA. The CDR3 totals 14 residues. V lost 2 bases to trimming and J lost 4 bases, with 9 bases between them. The CDR3 region is CASSLGRWGNTIYF. The CDR3 DNA reads TGTGCCAGCAGCTTAGGCCGATGGGGAAACACCATATATTTT.

The sample holds many counts of this clonotype. The chain employs TRBV7-9 and TRBJ1-2, with D hard to call. The V end was cut by 1 base, the J end by 9 bases, with 18 bases between. The CDR3 has 15 residues. Germline V lookup: CDR1 SEHNR, CDR2 FQNEAQ (reference sequence). The CDR3 loop reads CASSLVYGLGTSYTF. CDR3 nucleotide sequence: TGTGCCAGCAGCTTAGTATACGGGCTAGGTACCAGCTACACCTTC.

This clonotype was seen at least ten times. The chain uses TRBV12-3 or TRBV12-4 and TRBJ2-1; D remains unclear. This CDR3 contains 13 residues. Between the trimmed V and J ends, which lost 3 bases and 4 bases, there was a span of 7 bases. The CDR3 is CASSFTGYNEQFF. The CDR3 DNA sequence: TGTGCCAGCAGTTTCACCGGTTACAATGAGCAGTTCTTC.

This chain uses TRBV29-1 with TRBJ2-7; 11 bases are shared with TRBD2. Germline CDR1 and CDR2: SQVTM and ANQGSEA. Trimming at V came to 5 bases and at J to 2 bases, leaving 8 bases not matched to a gene. The CDR3 is 15 residues long. The CDR3 here is CSVSGSGRAPYEQYF. The CDR3 DNA is TGCAGCGTTAGTGGTAGCGGGAGGGCCCCCTACGAGCAGTACTTC.

At least ten counts were recorded for this clonotype. This chain links TRBV20-1 with TRBJ1-1, with a tentative D call TRBD1 (5 bases). The germline V gene encodes CDR1 DFQATT and CDR2 SNEGSKA (reference sequence). The CDR3 is 14 amino acids. Trimming left V 5 bases short and J 4 bases short, with 17 bases between. CDR3 residues: CSAPSGGEVTEAFF. The CDR3 nucleotides are TGCAGTGCTCCAAGCGGAGGGGAGGTCACTGAAGCTTTCTTT.

CDR3 DNA: TGTGCCAGCAGCTTACTTAATGCAACTAATGAAAAACTGTTTTTT. It codes for CASSLLNATNEKLFF. The rearrangement links TRBV7-2 to TRBJ1-4; D is unclear. V was cut by 2 bases and J by 0 bases, with 7 bases left in between. The CDR3 is 15 residues long. The germline V gene encodes CDR1 SGHTA and CDR2 FQGNSA. Based on the CDR3 plus reference TRBV7-2 and TRBJ1-4, the full variable domain is GAGVSQSPSNKVTEKGKDVELRCDPISGHTALYWYRQSLGQGLEFLIYFQGNSAPDKSGLPSDRFSAERTGGSVSTLTIQRTQQEDSAVYLCASSLLNATNEKLFFGSGTQLSVL.

This clonotype occurred once. The chain recombines TRBV5-6 with TRBJ1-2; D gene uncertain. The germline V and J ends were trimmed by 1 base and 4 bases, with 14 bases remaining between them. Germline V gene lookup returns CDR1 SGHDT and CDR2 YYEEEE. The CDR3 runs 15 residues. The CDR3 loop reads CASSLYKGGVYGYTF. CDR3 bases: TGTGCCAGCAGCTTGTATAAGGGTGGGGTCTATGGCTACACCTTC.

The J gene is TRBJ1-4, the V gene TRBV27, with D tentatively TRBD1 (6 bases). From germline, CDR1 is MNHEY and CDR2 SMNVEV (reference sequence). The V end was cut by 8 bases, the J end by 6 bases, with 19 bases between. This CDR3 contains 15 residues. The CDR3 loop reads CASLRRGAGDEKLFF. The DNA for the CDR3 is TGTGCCAGCCTGAGGAGGGGGGCTGGAGATGAAAAACTGTTTTTT. Combining the CDR3 with reference TRBV27 and TRBJ1-4 gives the whole variable domain EAQVTQNPRYLITVTGKKLTVTCSQNMNHEYMSWYRQDPGLGLRQIYYSMNVEVTDKGDVPEGYKVSRKEKRNFPLILESPSPNQTSLYFCASLRRGAGDEKLFFGSGTQLSVL.

This clonotype came up many times. V gene TRBV6-5 combines with J gene TRBJ2-7, with D perhaps matching TRBD1 (5 bases). The germline CDR1 and CDR2 sequences are MNHEY and SVGAGI. The CDR3 contains 15 residues. The V end was cut by 5 bases, the J end by 0 bases, with 14 bases between. The CDR3 loop is CASSGTGTPSYEQYF. CDR3 nucleotide sequence: TGTGCCAGCAGTGGAACAGGAACTCCCTCCTACGAGCAGTACTTC.

This clonotype was counted many times. DNA of the CDR3: TGCAGTGCAAAAGGACTAGCGGGAAACACCGGGGAGCTGTTTTTT. Protein sequence: CSAKGLAGNTGELFF. The chain links TRBV20-1 to TRBJ2-2; 12 positions agree with TRBD2. CDR1 and CDR2 from the germline V gene are DFQATT and SNEGSKA (reference sequence). This CDR3 has 15 amino acids. The V and J ends lost 6 bases and 2 bases, in that order; junction bases with no gene match: 4.

The rearrangement uses TRBV5-5 and TRBJ2-5; 8 nucleotides align to TRBD1. CDR3 length equals 17 residues. Germline V gives CDR1 SGHKS, CDR2 YYEKEE (reference sequence). V was clipped by 0 bases and J by 1 base; unmatched bases: 8. CDR3 in DNA: TGTGCCAGCAGCTTGGGACAGGGGATTCAGCCCCAAGAGACCCAGTACTTC. It encodes CASSLGQGIQPQETQYF.

V usage is TRBV15 and J usage is TRBJ2-7; unclear D gene. V lost 1 base to trimming and J lost 3 bases, with 4 bases between them. Germline CDR1 LNHNV, CDR2 YYDKDF (reference sequence). The CDR3 covers 12 residues. CDR3 nucleotides: TGTGCCACCAGCAGAGCCGACTACGAGCAGTACTTC. Translated, it gives CATSRADYEQYF.

This chain joins TRBV7-3 and TRBJ2-7; D is tentatively TRBD1 or TRBD2 (5 bases each). Looked up from germline, CDR1 is SGHTA and CDR2 is FQGTGA. V was shortened by 5 bases and J by 7 bases, with 15 bases between the two germline ends. CDR3 length: 13 residues. CDR3 sequence: CASSGPRGEEQYF. The DNA for the CDR3 is TGTGCCAGCAGCGGGCCCCGAGGGGAAGAGCAGTACTTC.

The chain links TRBV6-1 to TRBJ2-7; D assignment may be TRBD1 or TRBD2 (5 bases each). Trimming took off 6 bases at V and 1 base at J, with 19 bases between the two ends. Per the germline V gene, CDR1 is MNHNS and CDR2 is SASEGT. The CDR3 runs 16 residues. Here the CDR3 reads CASSPLTAVESYEQYF. The CDR3 coding sequence is TGTGCCAGCAGCCCACTGACAGCGGTAGAATCCTACGAGCAGTACTTC.

The V gene is TRBV18, the J gene TRBJ1-1; D remains ambiguous. In germline, CDR1 is KGHSH, CDR2 LQKENI. V gave up 3 bases and J gave up 1 base, with 9 bases separating them. This CDR3 has 14 amino acids. CDR3 nucleotides: TGTGCCAGCTCACCGCTAGGGCGGAACACTGAAGCTTTCTTT. Its protein product is CASSPLGRNTEAFF.

Only one count was recorded for this clonotype. The rearrangement links TRBV11-2 to TRBJ2-7, with D possibly matching TRBD2 (5 bases). The germline V gene has CDR1 SGHAT and CDR2 FQNNGV. The CDR3 spans 12 residues. CDR3 in DNA: TGTGCTAGAGTTGCGGGTACCGACGAGCAGTACTTC. Translating it yields CARVAGTDEQYF.

This clonotype has just one count. This rearrangement joins TRBV10-3 to TRBJ1-2; D is unclear. The ends were cut back, 3 bases at V and 4 bases at J, with 18 bases in the middle. Germline V gene sequence: CDR1 ENHRY, CDR2 SYGVKD. The CDR3 sequence is 16 residues long. The CDR3 here is CAISDIAEEQFYGYTF. The CDR3 DNA reads as TGTGCCATCAGTGACATAGCGGAGGAGCAGTTCTATGGCTACACCTTC.

This chain links TRBV19 with TRBJ2-3; D is perhaps TRBD2 (6 bases). With 2 bases removed from V and 1 base from J, the gap between germline ends came to 13 bases. The CDR3 extends over 16 amino acids. Germline assignment: CDR1 LNHDA and CDR2 SQIVND (reference sequence). CDR3 bases: TGTGCCAGTAGTATAACGGCGGTAGCGGGCACAGATACGCAGTATTTT. This translates into CASSITAVAGTDTQYF.